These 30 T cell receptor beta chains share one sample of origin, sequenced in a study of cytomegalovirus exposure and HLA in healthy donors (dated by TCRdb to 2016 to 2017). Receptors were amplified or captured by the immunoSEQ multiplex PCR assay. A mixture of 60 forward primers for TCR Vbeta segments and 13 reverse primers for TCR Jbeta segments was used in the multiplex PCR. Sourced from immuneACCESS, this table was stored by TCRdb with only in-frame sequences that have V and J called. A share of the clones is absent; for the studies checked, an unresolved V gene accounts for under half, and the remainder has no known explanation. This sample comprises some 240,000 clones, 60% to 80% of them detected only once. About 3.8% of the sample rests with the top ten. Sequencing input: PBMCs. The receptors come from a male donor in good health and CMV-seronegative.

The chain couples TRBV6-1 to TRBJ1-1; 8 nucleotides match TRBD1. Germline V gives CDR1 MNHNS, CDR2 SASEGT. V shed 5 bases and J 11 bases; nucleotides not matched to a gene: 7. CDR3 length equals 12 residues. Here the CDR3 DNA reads TGTGCCAGCAGTAGACAGGGGCGCCAGGCTTTCTTT. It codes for CASSRQGRQAFF.

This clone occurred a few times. The DNA for the CDR3 is TGTGCCAGCATTGGCAGGGTGAGGCAATCCCTCACAGATACGCAGTATTTT. Translated, it gives CASIGRVRQSLTDTQYF. This chain joins TRBV27 and TRBJ2-3, with a possible D match to TRBD1 (5 bases). In germline, CDR1 is MNHEY, CDR2 SMNVEV (reference sequence). The CDR3 contains 17 residues. Between the trimmed V and J ends, which lost 7 bases and 2 bases, there was a span of 22 bases.

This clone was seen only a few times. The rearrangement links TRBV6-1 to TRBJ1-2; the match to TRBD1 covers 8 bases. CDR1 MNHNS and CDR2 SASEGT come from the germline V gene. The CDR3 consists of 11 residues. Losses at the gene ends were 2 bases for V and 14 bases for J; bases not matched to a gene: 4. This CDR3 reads CASSEQGALTF. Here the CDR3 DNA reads TGTGCCAGCAGTGAACAGGGGGCGCTTACCTTC.

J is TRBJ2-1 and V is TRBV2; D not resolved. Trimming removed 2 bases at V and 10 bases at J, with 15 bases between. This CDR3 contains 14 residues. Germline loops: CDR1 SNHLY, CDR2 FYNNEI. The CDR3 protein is CASSEPVAGWEQFF. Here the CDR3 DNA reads TGTGCCAGCAGTGAACCGGTGGCAGGATGGGAGCAGTTCTTC.

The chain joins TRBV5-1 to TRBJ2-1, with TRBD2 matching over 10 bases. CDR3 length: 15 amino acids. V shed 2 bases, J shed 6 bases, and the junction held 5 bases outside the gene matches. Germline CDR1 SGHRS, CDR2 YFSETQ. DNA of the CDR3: TGCGCCAGCAGCTTCAGGACTAGCGGAATCAATGAGCAGTTCTTC. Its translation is CASSFRTSGINEQFF. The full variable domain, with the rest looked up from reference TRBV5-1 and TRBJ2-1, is KAGVTQTPRYLIKTRGQQVTLSCSPISGHRSVSWYQQTPGQGLQFLFEYFSETQRNKGNFPGRFSGRQFSNSRSEMNVSTLELGDSALYLCASSFRTSGINEQFFGPGTRLTVL.

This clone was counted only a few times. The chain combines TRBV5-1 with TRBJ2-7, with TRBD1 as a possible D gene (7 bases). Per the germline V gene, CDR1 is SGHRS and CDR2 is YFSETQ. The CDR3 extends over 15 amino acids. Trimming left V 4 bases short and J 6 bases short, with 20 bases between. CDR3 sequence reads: CASSPRDSGRPEQYF. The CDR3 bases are TGCGCCAGCAGCCCGCGGGACAGCGGTCGACCCGAGCAGTACTTC.

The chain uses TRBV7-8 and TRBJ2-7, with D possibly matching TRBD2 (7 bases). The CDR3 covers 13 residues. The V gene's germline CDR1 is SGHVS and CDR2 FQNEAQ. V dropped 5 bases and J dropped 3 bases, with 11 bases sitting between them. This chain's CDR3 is CASSQGRVYEQYF. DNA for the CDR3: TGTGCCAGCAGCCAGGGGAGGGTCTACGAGCAGTACTTC.

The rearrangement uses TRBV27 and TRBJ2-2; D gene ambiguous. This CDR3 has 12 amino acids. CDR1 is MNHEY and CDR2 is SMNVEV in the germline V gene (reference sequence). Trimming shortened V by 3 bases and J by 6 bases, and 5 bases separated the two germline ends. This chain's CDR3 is CASSFLPGELFF. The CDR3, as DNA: TGTGCCAGCAGTTTTCTACCCGGGGAGCTGTTTTTT.

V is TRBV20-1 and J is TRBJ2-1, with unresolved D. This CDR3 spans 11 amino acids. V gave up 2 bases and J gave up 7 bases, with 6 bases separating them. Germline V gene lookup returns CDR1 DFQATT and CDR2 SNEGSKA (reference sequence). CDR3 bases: TGCAGTGCTAGATCCATTAATGAGCAGTTCTTC. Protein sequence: CSARSINEQFF.

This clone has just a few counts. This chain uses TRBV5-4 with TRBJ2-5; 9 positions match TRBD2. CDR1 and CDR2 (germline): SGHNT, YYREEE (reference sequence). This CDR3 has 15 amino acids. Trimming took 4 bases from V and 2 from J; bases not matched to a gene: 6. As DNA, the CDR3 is TGTGCCAGCAGCGTGGCGGGAGGGACGCAAGAGACCCAGTACTTC. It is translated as CASSVAGGTQETQYF. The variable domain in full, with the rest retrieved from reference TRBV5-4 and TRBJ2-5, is ETGVTQSPTHLIKTRGQQVTLRCSSQSGHNTVSWYQQALGQGPQFIFQYYREEENGRGNFPPRFSGLQFPNYSSELNVNALELDDSALYLCASSVAGGTQETQYFGPGTRLLVL.

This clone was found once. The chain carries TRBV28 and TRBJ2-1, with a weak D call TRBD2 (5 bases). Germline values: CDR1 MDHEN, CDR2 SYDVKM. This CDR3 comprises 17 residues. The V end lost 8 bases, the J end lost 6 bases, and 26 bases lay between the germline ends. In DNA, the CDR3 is TGTGCCAGCCCAAAAACTATGGAGGCAGGTGAGGTCAATGAGCAGTTCTTC. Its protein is CASPKTMEAGEVNEQFF. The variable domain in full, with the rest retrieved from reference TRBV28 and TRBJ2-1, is DVKVTQSSRYLVKRTGEKVFLECVQDMDHENMFWYRQDPGLGLRLIYFSYDVKMKEKGDIPEGYSVSREKKERFSLILESASTNQTSMYLCASPKTMEAGEVNEQFFGPGTRLTVL.

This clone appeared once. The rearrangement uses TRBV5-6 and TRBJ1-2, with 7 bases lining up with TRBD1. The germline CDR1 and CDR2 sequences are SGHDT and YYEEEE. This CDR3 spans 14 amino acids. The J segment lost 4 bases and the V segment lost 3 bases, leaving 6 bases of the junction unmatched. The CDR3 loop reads CASSSRQGGYGYTF. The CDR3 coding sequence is TGTGCCAGCAGCTCAAGACAGGGAGGCTATGGCTACACCTTC.

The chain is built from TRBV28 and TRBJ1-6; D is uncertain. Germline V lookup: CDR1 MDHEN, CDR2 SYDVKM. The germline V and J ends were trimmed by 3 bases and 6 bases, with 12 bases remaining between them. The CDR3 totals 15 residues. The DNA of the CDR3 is TGTGCCAGCAGTTTCTTCTCCGGGAGTAATTCACCCCTCCACTTT. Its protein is CASSFFSGSNSPLHF.

CDR3 sequence reads: CSVGQSPSTDTQYF. DNA of the CDR3: TGCAGCGTTGGACAGAGCCCTAGCACAGATACGCAGTATTTT. This sequence joins TRBV29-1 and TRBJ2-3, with D perhaps TRBD1 (5 bases). The germline CDR1 and CDR2 sequences are SQVTM and ANQGSEA. Trimming left V 4 bases short and J 0 bases short, with 11 bases between. This CDR3 has 14 amino acids.

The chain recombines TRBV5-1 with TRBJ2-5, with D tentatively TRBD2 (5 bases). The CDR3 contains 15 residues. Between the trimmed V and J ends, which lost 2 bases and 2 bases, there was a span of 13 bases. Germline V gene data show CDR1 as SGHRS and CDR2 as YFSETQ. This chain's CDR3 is CASSFEASRQETQYF. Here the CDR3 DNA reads TGCGCCAGCAGCTTCGAGGCTAGCCGGCAAGAGACCCAGTACTTC.

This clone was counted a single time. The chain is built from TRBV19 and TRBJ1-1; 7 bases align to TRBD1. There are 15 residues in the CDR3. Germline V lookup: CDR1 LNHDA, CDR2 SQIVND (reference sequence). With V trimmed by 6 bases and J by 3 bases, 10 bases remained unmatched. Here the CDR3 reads CASREGGRSHTEAFF. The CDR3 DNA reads TGTGCCAGTAGGGAAGGGGGCCGTAGTCACACTGAAGCTTTCTTT.

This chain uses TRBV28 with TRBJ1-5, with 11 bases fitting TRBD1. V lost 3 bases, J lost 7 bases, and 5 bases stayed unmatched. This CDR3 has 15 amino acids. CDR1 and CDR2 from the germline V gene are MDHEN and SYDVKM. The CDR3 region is CASSLSGQGAQPQHF. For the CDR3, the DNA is TGTGCCAGCAGTTTGTCCGGACAGGGGGCGCAGCCCCAGCATTTT.

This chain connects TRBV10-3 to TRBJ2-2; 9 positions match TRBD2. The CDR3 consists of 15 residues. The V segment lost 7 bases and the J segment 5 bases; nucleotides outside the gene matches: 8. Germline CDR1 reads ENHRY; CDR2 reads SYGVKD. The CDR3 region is CAIMAGGSYTGELFF. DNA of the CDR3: TGTGCCATCATGGCGGGAGGGTCCTATACCGGGGAGCTGTTTTTT.

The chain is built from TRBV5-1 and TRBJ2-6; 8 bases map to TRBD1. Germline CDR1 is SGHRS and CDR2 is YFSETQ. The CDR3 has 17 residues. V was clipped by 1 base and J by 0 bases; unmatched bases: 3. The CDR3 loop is CASSLWTGISGANVLTF. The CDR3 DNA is TGCGCCAGCAGCTTGTGGACAGGGATCTCTGGGGCCAACGTCCTGACTTTC.

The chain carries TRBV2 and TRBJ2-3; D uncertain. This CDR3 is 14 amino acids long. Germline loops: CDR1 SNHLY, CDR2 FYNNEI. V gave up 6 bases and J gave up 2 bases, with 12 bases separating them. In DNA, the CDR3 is TGTGCCAGCAGGCAGAGACTCCCCACAGATACGCAGTATTTT. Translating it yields CASRQRLPTDTQYF.

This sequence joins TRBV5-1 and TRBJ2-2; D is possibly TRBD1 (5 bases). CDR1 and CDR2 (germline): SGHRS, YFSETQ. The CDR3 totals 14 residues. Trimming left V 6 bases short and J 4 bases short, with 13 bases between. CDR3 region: CASTWQGATGELFF. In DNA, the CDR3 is TGCGCCAGCACGTGGCAAGGGGCCACCGGGGAGCTGTTTTTT.

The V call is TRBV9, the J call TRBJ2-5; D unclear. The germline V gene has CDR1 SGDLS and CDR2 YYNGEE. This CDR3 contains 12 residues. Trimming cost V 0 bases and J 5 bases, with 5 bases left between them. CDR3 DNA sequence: TGTGCCAGCAGCGTAGGAGTTGAGACCCAGTACTTC. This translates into CASSVGVETQYF.

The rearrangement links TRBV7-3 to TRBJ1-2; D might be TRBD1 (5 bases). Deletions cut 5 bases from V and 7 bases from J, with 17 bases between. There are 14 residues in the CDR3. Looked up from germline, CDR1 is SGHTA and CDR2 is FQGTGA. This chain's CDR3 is CASSPGPGVGGYTF. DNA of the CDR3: TGTGCCAGCAGCCCCGGACCGGGGGTGGGTGGCTACACCTTC.

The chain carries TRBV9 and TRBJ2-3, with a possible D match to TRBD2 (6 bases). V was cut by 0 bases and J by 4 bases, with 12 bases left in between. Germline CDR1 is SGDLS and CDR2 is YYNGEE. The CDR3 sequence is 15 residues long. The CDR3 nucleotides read TGTGCCAGCAGCGTAGATTCGGGAGTTGCAGATACGCAGTATTTT. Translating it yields CASSVDSGVADTQYF. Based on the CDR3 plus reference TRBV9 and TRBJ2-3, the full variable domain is DSGVTQTPKHLITATGQRVTLRCSPRSGDLSVYWYQQSLDQGLQFLIQYYNGEERAKGNILERFSAQQFPDLHSELNLSSLELGDSALYFCASSVDSGVADTQYFGPGTRLTVL.

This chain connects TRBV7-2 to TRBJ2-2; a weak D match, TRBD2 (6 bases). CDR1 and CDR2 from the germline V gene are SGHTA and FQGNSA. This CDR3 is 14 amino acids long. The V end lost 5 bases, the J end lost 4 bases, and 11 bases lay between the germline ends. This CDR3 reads CASSLEGPTGELFF. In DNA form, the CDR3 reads TGTGCCAGCAGCCTGGAGGGCCCCACCGGGGAGCTGTTTTTT. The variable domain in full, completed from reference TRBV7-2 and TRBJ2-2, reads GAGVSQSPSNKVTEKGKDVELRCDPISGHTALYWYRQSLGQGLEFLIYFQGNSAPDKSGLPSDRFSAERTGGSVSTLTIQRTQQEDSAVYLCASSLEGPTGELFFGEGSRLTVL.

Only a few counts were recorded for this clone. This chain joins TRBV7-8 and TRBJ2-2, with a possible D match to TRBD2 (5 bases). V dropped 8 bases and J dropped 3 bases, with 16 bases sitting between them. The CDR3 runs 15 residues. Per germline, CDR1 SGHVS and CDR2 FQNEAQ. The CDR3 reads CASQWGVSHTGELFF. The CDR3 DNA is TGTGCCAGCCAATGGGGAGTTAGCCACACCGGGGAGCTGTTTTTT.

The CDR3 DNA is TGTGCCAGCAGTTTCTCCCCCCTAGCGGGATACCAAGAGACCCAGTACTTC. It encodes CASSFSPLAGYQETQYF. The rearrangement uses TRBV28 and TRBJ2-5, with TRBD2 matching over 9 bases. CDR3 length: 17 amino acids. Germline V gives CDR1 MDHEN, CDR2 SYDVKM. After removal of 3 bases from V and 0 bases from J, the junction contained 8 bases not matched to a gene.

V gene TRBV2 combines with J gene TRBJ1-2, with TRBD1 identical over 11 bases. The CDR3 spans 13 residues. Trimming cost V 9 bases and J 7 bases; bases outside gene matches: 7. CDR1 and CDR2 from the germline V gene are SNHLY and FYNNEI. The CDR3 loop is CAREGTGGSGYTF. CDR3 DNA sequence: TGTGCCAGGGAGGGGACAGGGGGGAGTGGCTACACCTTC.

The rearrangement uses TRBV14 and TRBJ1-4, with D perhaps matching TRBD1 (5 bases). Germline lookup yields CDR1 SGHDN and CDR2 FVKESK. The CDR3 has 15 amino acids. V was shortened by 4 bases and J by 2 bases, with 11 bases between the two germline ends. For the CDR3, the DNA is TGTGCCAGCAGCCTGAGGGGAGGGACTAATGAAAAACTGTTTTTT. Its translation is CASSLRGGTNEKLFF.

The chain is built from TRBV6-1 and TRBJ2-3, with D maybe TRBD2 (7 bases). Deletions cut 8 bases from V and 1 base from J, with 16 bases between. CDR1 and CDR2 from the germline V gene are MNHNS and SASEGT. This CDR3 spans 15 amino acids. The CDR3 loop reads CASLRGGPRTDTQYF. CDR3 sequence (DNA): TGTGCCAGCCTGAGGGGGGGACCGCGCACAGATACGCAGTATTTT.